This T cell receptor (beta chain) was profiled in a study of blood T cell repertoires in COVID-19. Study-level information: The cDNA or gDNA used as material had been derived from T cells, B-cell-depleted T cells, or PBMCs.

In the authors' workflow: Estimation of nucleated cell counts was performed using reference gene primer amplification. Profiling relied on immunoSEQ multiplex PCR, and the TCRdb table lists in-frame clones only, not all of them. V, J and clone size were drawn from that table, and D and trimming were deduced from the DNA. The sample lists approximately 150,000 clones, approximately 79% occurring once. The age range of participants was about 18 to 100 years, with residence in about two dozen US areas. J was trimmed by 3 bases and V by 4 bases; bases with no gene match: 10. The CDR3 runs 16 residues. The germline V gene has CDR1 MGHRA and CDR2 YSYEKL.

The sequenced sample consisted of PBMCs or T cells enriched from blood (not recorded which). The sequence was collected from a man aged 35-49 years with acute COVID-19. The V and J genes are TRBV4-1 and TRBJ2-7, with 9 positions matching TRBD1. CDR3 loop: CASSLAWTGESYEQYF. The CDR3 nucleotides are TGCGCCAGCAGCCTAGCTTGGACAGGGGAAAGCTACGAGCAGTACTTC.